This T cell receptor (beta chain) was recovered during a study of identical twins. TCRdb itself ran the 5' RACE reads through MiXCR, one entry per CDR3 protein. The sample records 250,000 to 300,000 distinct CDR3 sequences, just under 9.5% being singletons. This clonotype occurred a few times. In every case, the donor was a healthy Caucasian. The CDR3 is 15 residues long. Trimming removed 0 bases at V and 0 bases at J, with 9 bases between. Germline loops: CDR1 MNHEY, CDR2 SVGAGI. This same sample was also part of a study on yellow fever vaccine responses in identical twins. That paper notes: The T cell response to vaccination in identical twins was reportedly partly convergent and partly personalized.

This receptor was obtained from a woman aged 18-30 years in good health. The chain couples TRBV6-5 to TRBJ2-7; tentatively, D is TRBD1 (6 bases). What was sequenced was CD8+ T cells sorted from blood. CDR3 nucleotides: TGTGCCAGCAGTTACTCCGAGGACAGCTCCTACGAGCAGTACTTC. The encoded protein is CASSYSEDSSYEQYF.